This T cell receptor beta chain originates from a study of blood T cell repertoires in COVID-19 (dated by TCRdb to between 2020 and 2021). In the study overall: Samples covering the acute and convalescent phases of COVID-19 were provided by collaborators in the United States, Italy and Spain. The material from the prospective study consisted of cDNA or gDNA derived from T cells, B-cell-depleted T cells, or PBMCs. Samples came from the ongoing ImmuneRACE study (first 160 participants) plus 1,254 subjects from 6 global collaborators. Where HLA class I and class II types were available, the types were taken from metadata supplied by the sample provider, not from assay-based typing. A freely available public database, intended as a resource for researchers studying the immune response to SARS-CoV-2, is where the repertoires were released. The dataset comprised deeply sampled blood TCRbeta repertoires from subjects exposed to, actively infected with, or recovered from COVID-19. A de-identified subject ID, COVID-19 status, age in years and sex were almost always included in the sample metadata.

The immunoSEQ Assay, a bias-controlled multiplex PCR, was used to amplify TCRbeta CDR3 regions from genomic DNA. The authors processed their data as follows. Within the assay, amplification of reference gene primers was used to estimate how many nucleated cells each sample contained. Sequence reads were collapsed and filtered to measure the absolute abundance of every unique TCRbeta CDR3 rearrangement. For each sample, productive Simpson clonality was calculated by taking the square root of Simpson's diversity index across productive rearrangements. This immuneACCESS table, as held by TCRdb, lists in-frame sequences with V and J called but not all clones. Of the missing ones, under half trace to an unresolved V gene in checked studies; the others have no known cause. For V, J and clone size, that table is used; D and trimming come from the DNA. The sample contains about 33,000 clones, 78% of them found a single time. The leading ten clones occupy 35% of the sample.

Whole blood was collected in K2EDTA tubes by collaborating institutions according to the institutions' own protocols. Collaborator samples were shipped for TCRbeta analysis as frozen whole blood, isolated PBMCs, or DNA extracted from either sample type. Study-wide findings and limitations: The quantity of clinical and demographic metadata differed by source and by participant and was supplied without curation.

Notes on this clone: There is no known antigen for this receptor. Nothing much larger sits one base from this clone, and base qualities are not available.

Sequences were obtained from peripheral blood. This sequence originates from a man older than 75 with acute or convalescent COVID-19.

CDR3 protein: CASGRNYGYTF. The nucleotides read TGTGCCAGCGGCAGGAACTATGGCTACACCTTC. The chain links TRBV2 with TRBJ1-2; the D gene cannot be resolved reliably. Trimming costs V 8 bases and J 2 bases, and their ends lie 6 bases apart. The germline V gene specifies SNHLY as CDR1 and FYNNEI as CDR2. Reading from cysteine to phenylalanine, the CDR3 counts 11 amino acids. This entry keeps only the CDR3 DNA: 33 bases, framed from base 1.